This T cell receptor (beta chain) was documented in a study of T cells expressing NK-cell markers. Using the 5' RACE reads, TCRdb records one entry per CDR3 protein without DNA. Across 400,000 to 450,000 distinct CDR3 sequences, the top ten clones capture 6% to 8% of the sample. This CDR3 contains 14 residues. Germline V gives CDR1 MNHEY, CDR2 SVGAGI. Specimen: blood T cells: a sorted CD56 or NKG2C T cell subset, CD4+ or CD8+ T cells, or bulk PBMC T cells (not recorded which). This chain links TRBV6-5 with TRBJ1-1. This clonotype was sampled from a woman aged 18 to 69 in good health. CDR3 amino acids: CASSYSWQMTEAFF.